This T cell receptor beta chain was obtained from a study of blood T cell repertoires in COVID-19. Study-level background: Spain, Italy and the United States supplied samples that represented acute and convalescent COVID-19.

Sequencing was performed with immunoSEQ multiplex PCR; in TCRdb, only in-frame clones are kept and a portion is missing. The data contain 250,000 to 350,000 clones, approximately 88% of them seen just once; the ten biggest clones take up roughly 4%. V lost 2 bases, J lost 1 base, and 7 bases stayed unmatched. The CDR3 length is 18 residues. The germline gives CDR1 PRHDT, CDR2 FYEKMQ (reference sequence). Sequences were obtained from peripheral blood. The chain is built from TRBV13 and TRBJ2-3; 12 bases agree with TRBD2. The clonotype was recovered from a woman aged 50 to 65 with active or convalescent COVID-19. CDR3 DNA sequence: TGTGCCAGCAGCTTATATTGGACTAGCGGGGCGGGCACAGATACGCAGTATTTT. It translates to CASSLYWTSGAGTDTQYF.